The rows below give T cell receptor beta chains drawn from one sample of a study of cytomegalovirus exposure and HLA in healthy donors. The data were produced by immunoSEQ multiplex PCR, yet TCRdb's version contains in-frame clones alone and is incomplete. The top ten hold roughly 1.5% of the sample, which has 75,000 to 90,000 clones, 90% to 96% seen once. Sequenced sample: PBMCs. The receptors here all came from a man aged 18 to 30 in good health and CMV-seropositive. CDR3s include the opening cysteine and the closing phenylalanine or tryptophan. Each record gives: D gene, clone size, V gene, J gene, CDR3 length, CDR3 protein, CDR3 DNA. The D gene is left open where the match is weak. Expanded clones get a size class; other rows say once, few or many, or leave the size out.

D gene: TRBD2
clone size: NA
V gene: TRBV19
J gene: TRBJ2-1
CDR3 length: 14
CDR3 protein: CASSRLAGQNEQFF
CDR3 DNA: TGTGCCAGTAGTCGACTAGCGGGGCAAAATGAGCAGTTCTTC

D gene: NA
clone size: NA
V gene: TRBV6-1
J gene: TRBJ1-4
CDR3 length: 13
CDR3 protein: CASSEFRNEKLFF
CDR3 DNA: TGTGCCAGCAGTGAATTTCGGAATGAAAAACTGTTTTTT

D gene: TRBD1
clone size: NA
V gene: TRBV7-6
J gene: TRBJ1-5
CDR3 length: 17
CDR3 protein: CASSLAPQGNSNQPQHF
CDR3 DNA: TGTGCCAGCAGCTTAGCCCCACAGGGGAATAGCAATCAGCCCCAGCATTTT

D gene: NA
clone size: NA
V gene: TRBV4-1
J gene: TRBJ1-1
CDR3 length: 15
CDR3 protein: CASSQIAGPNTEAFF
CDR3 DNA: TGCGCCAGCAGCCAAATAGCAGGGCCAAACACTGAAGCTTTCTTT

D gene: TRBD1
clone size: NA
V gene: TRBV30
J gene: TRBJ2-7
CDR3 length: 14
CDR3 protein: CAWSDPGQLYEQYF
CDR3 DNA: TGTGCCTGGAGTGACCCGGGACAGCTCTACGAGCAGTACTTC

D gene: TRBD2
clone size: NA
V gene: TRBV6-6
J gene: TRBJ2-1
CDR3 length: 13
CDR3 protein: CASKGGYNNEQFF
CDR3 DNA: TGTGCCAGTAAGGGAGGGTACAACAATGAGCAGTTCTTC

D gene: TRBD2
clone size: NA
V gene: TRBV13
J gene: TRBJ2-4
CDR3 length: 19
CDR3 protein: CASSSKRTSGSATKNIQYF
CDR3 DNA: TGTGCCAGCAGCTCAAAACGGACTAGCGGGAGTGCAACCAAAAACATTCAGTACTTC

D gene: NA
clone size: NA
V gene: TRBV30
J gene: TRBJ2-1
CDR3 length: 13
CDR3 protein: CAWSRELVGEQFF
CDR3 DNA: TGTGCCTGGAGTCGGGAACTAGTGGGTGAGCAGTTCTTC

D gene: TRBD2
clone size: NA
V gene: TRBV14
J gene: TRBJ2-3
CDR3 length: 14
CDR3 protein: CASSHSGRSDTQYF
CDR3 DNA: TGTGCCAGCAGCCATAGCGGGAGGTCAGATACGCAGTATTTT

D gene: NA
clone size: once
V gene: TRBV18
J gene: TRBJ1-5
CDR3 length: 14
CDR3 protein: CASSRTGHGQPQHF
CDR3 DNA: TGTGCCAGCTCAAGAACAGGGCACGGTCAGCCCCAGCATTTT

D gene: NA
clone size: NA
V gene: TRBV7-8
J gene: TRBJ1-3
CDR3 length: 14
CDR3 protein: CASSPQGSGNTIYF
CDR3 DNA: TGTGCCAGCAGCCCCCAGGGGTCAGGAAACACCATATATTTT

D gene: NA
clone size: NA
V gene: TRBV13
J gene: TRBJ1-5
CDR3 length: 13
CDR3 protein: CASSQKRNQPQHF
CDR3 DNA: TGTGCCAGCAGCCAAAAGAGAAATCAGCCCCAGCATTTT

D gene: NA
clone size: NA
V gene: TRBV28
J gene: TRBJ1-1
CDR3 length: 12
CDR3 protein: CASSSSGTEAFF
CDR3 DNA: TGTGCCAGCAGTTCGTCGGGGACTGAAGCTTTCTTT

D gene: NA
clone size: once
V gene: TRBV13
J gene: TRBJ1-4
CDR3 length: 13
CDR3 protein: CASSSRLNEKLFF
CDR3 DNA: TGTGCCAGCAGCTCCAGGTTAAATGAAAAACTGTTTTTT

D gene: NA
clone size: once
V gene: TRBV10-2
J gene: TRBJ1-2
CDR3 length: 14
CDR3 protein: CASSERSGGHGYTF
CDR3 DNA: TGCGCCAGCAGTGAACGGTCGGGGGGCCATGGCTACACCTTC

D gene: NA
clone size: NA
V gene: TRBV5-1
J gene: TRBJ2-3
CDR3 length: 13
CDR3 protein: CASSLPPTDTQYF
CDR3 DNA: TGCGCCAGCAGCCTACCACCCACAGATACGCAGTATTTT

D gene: NA
clone size: NA
V gene: TRBV6-5
J gene: TRBJ2-5
CDR3 length: 13
CDR3 protein: CASSYGRESARYF
CDR3 DNA: TGTGCCAGCAGTTACGGCCGTGAATCTGCTAGGTACTTC

D gene: NA
clone size: NA
V gene: TRBV6-5
J gene: TRBJ1-2
CDR3 length: 14
CDR3 protein: CASSERGTGYGYTF
CDR3 DNA: TGTGCCAGCAGTGAAAGGGGGACCGGATATGGCTACACCTTC

D gene: NA
clone size: NA
V gene: TRBV5-1
J gene: TRBJ2-5
CDR3 length: 13
CDR3 protein: CASSLQLEETQYF
CDR3 DNA: TGCGCCAGCAGCTTGCAGCTAGAGGAGACCCAGTACTTC

D gene: TRBD1
clone size: NA
V gene: TRBV15
J gene: TRBJ1-5
CDR3 length: 15
CDR3 protein: CATSRDRGSNQPQHF
CDR3 DNA: TGTGCCACCAGCAGGGACAGGGGAAGCAATCAGCCCCAGCATTTT

D gene: TRBD1
clone size: NA
V gene: TRBV30
J gene: TRBJ1-1
CDR3 length: 13
CDR3 protein: CAWRGTGNTEAFF
CDR3 DNA: TGTGCCTGGAGGGGGACAGGGAACACTGAAGCTTTCTTT

D gene: TRBD1
clone size: NA
V gene: TRBV5-6
J gene: TRBJ2-5
CDR3 length: 15
CDR3 protein: CASSSNDRVLETQYF
CDR3 DNA: TGTGCCAGCAGCTCGAATGACAGGGTACTAGAGACCCAGTACTTC

D gene: NA
clone size: NA
V gene: TRBV27
J gene: TRBJ1-4
CDR3 length: 12
CDR3 protein: CASSLHPGKLFF
CDR3 DNA: TGTGCCAGCAGTTTACATCCGGGAAAACTGTTTTTT

D gene: TRBD2
clone size: NA
V gene: TRBV14
J gene: TRBJ2-5
CDR3 length: 16
CDR3 protein: CASSHKLLAGGETQYF
CDR3 DNA: TGTGCCAGCAGCCACAAGTTACTAGCGGGAGGTGAGACCCAGTACTTC

D gene: TRBD1
clone size: NA
V gene: TRBV10-3
J gene: TRBJ2-7
CDR3 length: 13
CDR3 protein: CAISESGGDEQYF
CDR3 DNA: TGTGCCATCAGTGAGTCAGGGGGCGACGAGCAGTACTTC

D gene: TRBD1
clone size: NA
V gene: TRBV9
J gene: TRBJ2-7
CDR3 length: 15
CDR3 protein: CASSVEDRGFNEQYF
CDR3 DNA: TGTGCCAGCAGCGTAGAGGACAGGGGATTCAACGAGCAGTACTTC

D gene: TRBD2
clone size: NA
V gene: TRBV28
J gene: TRBJ2-7
CDR3 length: 16
CDR3 protein: CASSPLAGGPPYEQYF
CDR3 DNA: TGTGCCAGCAGTCCCCTAGCGGGAGGGCCTCCCTACGAGCAGTACTTC

D gene: NA
clone size: NA
V gene: TRBV4-1
J gene: TRBJ2-7
CDR3 length: 13
CDR3 protein: CASSPFKHYEQYF
CDR3 DNA: TGCGCCAGCAGCCCATTTAAGCATTACGAGCAGTACTTC

D gene: NA
clone size: NA
V gene: TRBV7-9
J gene: TRBJ2-5
CDR3 length: 10
CDR3 protein: CASSRETQYF
CDR3 DNA: TGTGCCAGCAGTCGGGAGACCCAGTACTTC

D gene: NA
clone size: NA
V gene: TRBV5-4
J gene: TRBJ1-1
CDR3 length: 14
CDR3 protein: CASSFAGYDTEAFF
CDR3 DNA: TGTGCCAGCAGCTTTGCAGGGTACGACACTGAAGCTTTCTTT

D gene: NA
clone size: NA
V gene: TRBV30
J gene: TRBJ2-3
CDR3 length: 14
CDR3 protein: CARSPYVSTDTQYF
CDR3 DNA: TGTGCCCGGAGTCCGTATGTAAGCACAGATACGCAGTATTTT

D gene: NA
clone size: NA
V gene: TRBV27
J gene: TRBJ2-4
CDR3 length: 13
CDR3 protein: CASSSSSKNIQYF
CDR3 DNA: TGTGCCAGCAGCTCTAGTTCCAAAAACATTCAGTACTTC

D gene: NA
clone size: NA
V gene: TRBV5-6
J gene: TRBJ1-1
CDR3 length: 14
CDR3 protein: CASSLWGGGTEAFF
CDR3 DNA: TGTGCCAGCAGCTTGTGGGGGGGCGGCACTGAAGCTTTCTTT

D gene: NA
clone size: NA
V gene: TRBV11-3
J gene: TRBJ2-1
CDR3 length: 16
CDR3 protein: CASSLFGGLSYNEQFF
CDR3 DNA: TGTGCCAGCAGCTTATTCGGGGGGCTGAGCTACAATGAGCAGTTCTTC

D gene: TRBD1
clone size: once
V gene: TRBV7-8
J gene: TRBJ2-7
CDR3 length: 15
CDR3 protein: CASSSRDRVPYEQYF
CDR3 DNA: TGTGCCAGCAGCTCCCGGGACAGGGTACCCTACGAGCAGTACTTC

D gene: NA
clone size: NA
V gene: TRBV5-4
J gene: TRBJ2-1
CDR3 length: 14
CDR3 protein: CASSSRPAYNEQFF
CDR3 DNA: TGTGCCAGCAGCAGTCGCCCGGCCTACAATGAGCAGTTCTTC

D gene: NA
clone size: NA
V gene: TRBV7-9
J gene: TRBJ2-7
CDR3 length: 12
CDR3 protein: CASSRTGYEQYF
CDR3 DNA: TGTGCCAGCAGCCGAACAGGGTACGAGCAGTACTTC

D gene: NA
clone size: once
V gene: TRBV6-5
J gene: TRBJ2-3
CDR3 length: 15
CDR3 protein: CASSPAGGPGDTQYF
CDR3 DNA: TGTGCCAGCAGCCCGGCAGGGGGGCCGGGAGATACGCAGTATTTT

D gene: NA
clone size: NA
V gene: TRBV5-4
J gene: TRBJ2-3
CDR3 length: 17
CDR3 protein: CASSPTAGTPLFNTQYF
CDR3 DNA: TGTGCCAGCAGCCCTACGGCGGGGACCCCCTTATTCAATACGCAGTATTTT

D gene: TRBD2
clone size: once
V gene: TRBV19
J gene: TRBJ2-3
CDR3 length: 19
CDR3 protein: CASSIAGLAGGRSTDTQYF
CDR3 DNA: TGTGCCAGTAGTATAGCGGGACTAGCGGGAGGAAGAAGCACAGATACGCAGTATTTT

D gene: TRBD2
clone size: NA
V gene: TRBV6-1
J gene: TRBJ2-2
CDR3 length: 15
CDR3 protein: CASSEGLFGGRELFF
CDR3 DNA: TGTGCCAGCAGTGAAGGCCTGTTCGGGGGGAGGGAGCTGTTTTTT

D gene: TRBD2
clone size: NA
V gene: TRBV11-2
J gene: TRBJ2-7
CDR3 length: 18
CDR3 protein: CASSLLFALAGEDYEQYF
CDR3 DNA: TGTGCCAGCAGCTTATTGTTTGCGCTAGCGGGAGAGGACTACGAGCAGTACTTC

D gene: NA
clone size: NA
V gene: TRBV19
J gene: TRBJ2-1
CDR3 length: 11
CDR3 protein: CASTRYNEQFF
CDR3 DNA: TGTGCCAGTACCAGGTACAATGAGCAGTTCTTC

D gene: NA
clone size: once
V gene: TRBV27
J gene: TRBJ1-5
CDR3 length: 14
CDR3 protein: CASSLFGGDQPQHF
CDR3 DNA: TGTGCCAGCAGTTTATTTGGAGGCGATCAGCCCCAGCATTTT

D gene: NA
clone size: NA
V gene: TRBV6-6
J gene: TRBJ1-5
CDR3 length: 14
CDR3 protein: CASTRGAFNQPQHF
CDR3 DNA: TGTGCCAGCACCCGGGGGGCGTTCAATCAGCCCCAGCATTTT

D gene: NA
clone size: NA
V gene: TRBV10-3
J gene: TRBJ2-3
CDR3 length: 16
CDR3 protein: CAISDPSSLGTDTQYF
CDR3 DNA: TGTGCCATCAGTGACCCCAGTAGCCTAGGCACAGATACGCAGTATTTT

D gene: NA
clone size: NA
V gene: TRBV4-1
J gene: TRBJ2-7
CDR3 length: 12
CDR3 protein: CASSQYSYEQYF
CDR3 DNA: TGCGCCAGCAGCCAATACTCCTACGAGCAGTACTTC

D gene: TRBD1
clone size: NA
V gene: TRBV11-3
J gene: TRBJ2-5
CDR3 length: 14
CDR3 protein: CASSLGTGQETQYF
CDR3 DNA: TGTGCCAGCAGCTTGGGGACAGGTCAAGAGACCCAGTACTTC

D gene: NA
clone size: NA
V gene: TRBV28
J gene: TRBJ1-1
CDR3 length: 13
CDR3 protein: CASSLSLWSEAFF
CDR3 DNA: TGTGCCAGCAGTTTATCACTCTGGTCTGAAGCTTTCTTT

D gene: NA
clone size: NA
V gene: TRBV28
J gene: TRBJ2-1
CDR3 length: 13
CDR3 protein: CASSFQTGNEQFF
CDR3 DNA: TGTGCCAGCAGTTTTCAGACGGGAAATGAGCAGTTCTTC

D gene: TRBD2
clone size: NA
V gene: TRBV15
J gene: TRBJ2-1
CDR3 length: 19
CDR3 protein: CATSRVRLAGSASYNEQFF
CDR3 DNA: TGTGCCACCAGCAGAGTGAGGCTAGCGGGATCAGCTTCCTACAATGAGCAGTTCTTC

D gene: TRBD1
clone size: NA
V gene: TRBV28
J gene: TRBJ1-3
CDR3 length: 16
CDR3 protein: CASSFNRGLSGNTIYF
CDR3 DNA: TGTGCCAGCAGTTTCAACAGGGGGCTCTCTGGAAACACCATATATTTT

D gene: NA
clone size: few
V gene: TRBV6-1
J gene: TRBJ2-1
CDR3 length: 12
CDR3 protein: CASSRGVGEQFF
CDR3 DNA: TGTGCCAGCAGCCGGGGAGTCGGTGAGCAGTTCTTC

D gene: NA
clone size: NA
V gene: TRBV10-3
J gene: TRBJ2-2
CDR3 length: 15
CDR3 protein: CATYISAANTGELFF
CDR3 DNA: TGTGCCACGTACATATCTGCCGCGAACACCGGGGAGCTGTTTTTT

D gene: NA
clone size: NA
V gene: TRBV7-9
J gene: TRBJ2-5
CDR3 length: 16
CDR3 protein: CASSRFVRAQSETQYF
CDR3 DNA: TGTGCCAGCAGCCGTTTCGTGAGGGCCCAAAGTGAGACCCAGTACTTC

D gene: TRBD2
clone size: NA
V gene: TRBV5-1
J gene: TRBJ2-7
CDR3 length: 15
CDR3 protein: CASSLSGVSSYEQYF
CDR3 DNA: TGCGCCAGCAGCTTGAGCGGGGTTAGCTCCTACGAGCAGTACTTC